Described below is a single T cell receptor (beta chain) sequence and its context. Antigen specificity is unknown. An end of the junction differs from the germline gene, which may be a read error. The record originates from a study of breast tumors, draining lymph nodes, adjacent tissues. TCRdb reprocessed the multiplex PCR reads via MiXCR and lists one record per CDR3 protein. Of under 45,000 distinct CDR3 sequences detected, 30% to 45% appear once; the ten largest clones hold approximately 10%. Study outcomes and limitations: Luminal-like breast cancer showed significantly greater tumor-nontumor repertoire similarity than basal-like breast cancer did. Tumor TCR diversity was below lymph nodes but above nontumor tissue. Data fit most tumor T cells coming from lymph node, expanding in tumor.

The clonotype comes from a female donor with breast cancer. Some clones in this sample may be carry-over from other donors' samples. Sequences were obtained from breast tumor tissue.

In DNA form, the CDR3 reads TGCAGTGCCAGAGGGGGTGACACAGATACGCAGTATTTT. Its translation: CSARGGDTDTQYF. The genes are TRBV20-1 and TRBJ2-3; a possible D gene is TRBD1 (6 bases). Germline values: CDR1 DFQATT, CDR2 SNEGSKA (reference sequence). The CDR3 length is 13 residues.